This is a list of T cell receptor beta chains from one sample in a study of regulatory T cells in long-lasting Graves disease. TCRdb analysed the multiplex PCR reads with MiXCR anew, one entry per CDR3 protein. The repertoire has over 500,000 distinct CDR3 sequences, roughly 15% of them found once; the top ten carry about 12%. The same sample was also used in a study of T cells in Graves' hyperthyroidism and ophthalmopathy.

The specimen was peripheral blood mononuclear cells (PBMCs), collected at new diagnosis, from a patient treated with antithyroid drugs. The receptors here all came from a man aged 18 to 30 with Graves disease. Both conserved end residues are trimmed from each CDR3. Clone size is shown for a subset of rows, as once, few, many or a class of expanded clone.

clone_size: .
j_call: TRBJ2-3
v_call: TRBV5-5
cdr3_aa: ASSYKGGTDTQY

clone_size: .
j_call: TRBJ1-4
v_call: TRBV28
cdr3_aa: ASSFPGTLEGKLF

clone_size: many
j_call: TRBJ1-2
v_call: TRBV15
cdr3_aa: ATSRDPTGISGYT

clone_size: few
j_call: TRBJ1-2
v_call: TRBV19
cdr3_aa: ASSNSRTGNYGYT

clone_size: few
j_call: TRBJ2-4
v_call: TRBV6-9
cdr3_aa: ASSYTAGGSKNIQY

clone_size: few
j_call: TRBJ2-2
v_call: TRBV5-4
cdr3_aa: ASSIAPGQGSGELF

clone_size: few
j_call: TRBJ2-3
v_call: TRBV7-9
cdr3_aa: ASSFPSHSAADTQY

clone_size: many
j_call: TRBJ1-2
v_call: TRBV5-1
cdr3_aa: ASSPGQEGWGYT

clone_size: .
j_call: TRBJ2-3
v_call: TRBV5-1
cdr3_aa: ASSFSGTNAGANTDTQY

clone_size: few
j_call: TRBJ2-1
v_call: TRBV13
cdr3_aa: ASSGGADTYNEQF

clone_size: many
j_call: TRBJ2-7
v_call: TRBV20-1
cdr3_aa: SARAQSILNLYEQY

clone_size: .
j_call: TRBJ1-5
v_call: TRBV28
cdr3_aa: ASSLLRANQPQH

clone_size: .
j_call: TRBJ2-3
v_call: TRBV20-1
cdr3_aa: SARVAAKGDTQY

clone_size: .
j_call: TRBJ1-5
v_call: TRBV10-1
cdr3_aa: AIKNGTVNQPQH

clone_size: .
j_call: TRBJ1-1
v_call: TRBV5-1
cdr3_aa: ASSLGGGESTEAF

clone_size: many
j_call: TRBJ1-5
v_call: TRBV18
cdr3_aa: ASSTRDTGSQPQH

clone_size: few
j_call: TRBJ2-7
v_call: TRBV20-1
cdr3_aa: SAPPPSGSSYEQY

clone_size: many
j_call: TRBJ1-1
v_call: TRBV5-1
cdr3_aa: ASSFGQGTAF

clone_size: few
j_call: TRBJ1-1
v_call: TRBV27
cdr3_aa: ASSPTWGTEAF

clone_size: .
j_call: TRBJ2-7
v_call: TRBV18
cdr3_aa: ASSPPTVTYEQY

clone_size: many
j_call: TRBJ2-4
v_call: TRBV7-6
cdr3_aa: ASSLNGGNIQY

clone_size: .
j_call: TRBJ2-5
v_call: TRBV7-6
cdr3_aa: ASSFINRRVEIQY

clone_size: few
j_call: TRBJ2-3
v_call: TRBV10-3
cdr3_aa: AISEGTSGSPTDTQY

clone_size: .
j_call: TRBJ2-5
v_call: TRBV12-5
cdr3_aa: ASGSTGGFGETQY

clone_size: .
j_call: TRBJ2-7
v_call: TRBV3-1
cdr3_aa: ASSRMGLAPYEQY

clone_size: few
j_call: TRBJ2-1
v_call: TRBV20-1
cdr3_aa: SARSTGFRDNEQF

clone_size: .
j_call: TRBJ1-2
v_call: TRBV6-1
cdr3_aa: ASSVTGTGDYGYT

clone_size: many
j_call: TRBJ1-4
v_call: TRBV5-1
cdr3_aa: ASSLGGNNEKLF

clone_size: .
j_call: TRBJ1-1
v_call: TRBV6-4
cdr3_aa: ASPKGGGARTEAF

clone_size: many
j_call: TRBJ2-1
v_call: TRBV30
cdr3_aa: AWSVAGLSSYNEQF

clone_size: .
j_call: TRBJ2-7
v_call: TRBV5-5
cdr3_aa: ASSLGGQGAPYEQY

clone_size: .
j_call: TRBJ2-5
v_call: TRBV5-1
cdr3_aa: ASSFVPGLAGGPQGTQY

clone_size: few
j_call: TRBJ2-2
v_call: TRBV24-1
cdr3_aa: ATSDRRGTRLAGGPVTGELF

clone_size: .
j_call: TRBJ2-3
v_call: TRBV2
cdr3_aa: ASSGRQGSTDTQY

clone_size: few
j_call: TRBJ2-7
v_call: TRBV28
cdr3_aa: ASSTHSYKQY

clone_size: few
j_call: TRBJ1-3
v_call: TRBV18
cdr3_aa: ASSPIMDGNTIY

clone_size: many
j_call: TRBJ1-1
v_call: TRBV10-3
cdr3_aa: AISGQGGTEAF

clone_size: .
j_call: TRBJ2-3
v_call: TRBV13
cdr3_aa: ASSLLAEEGDTQY

clone_size: .
j_call: TRBJ2-2
v_call: TRBV9
cdr3_aa: ASSFRAAGELF

clone_size: few
j_call: TRBJ2-7
v_call: TRBV5-1
cdr3_aa: ASSLVSAAYEQY

clone_size: many
j_call: TRBJ2-5
v_call: TRBV27
cdr3_aa: ASSPLTALAGETQY

clone_size: many
j_call: TRBJ2-2
v_call: TRBV20-1
cdr3_aa: SARGTGKGLIGELF

clone_size: .
j_call: TRBJ2-2
v_call: TRBV20-1
cdr3_aa: SARGPTGTNTGELF

clone_size: many
j_call: TRBJ2-3
v_call: TRBV7-8
cdr3_aa: ASSLYVVATDTQY

clone_size: many
j_call: TRBJ2-3
v_call: TRBV3-1
cdr3_aa: ASTGTAGEVDTQY

clone_size: many
j_call: TRBJ2-5
v_call: TRBV7-2
cdr3_aa: ASRPWLAGQETQY

clone_size: .
j_call: TRBJ2-7
v_call: TRBV7-9
cdr3_aa: ASSLGPGGAEQY

clone_size: .
j_call: TRBJ1-1
v_call: TRBV3-1
cdr3_aa: ASSPEQGVEAF

clone_size: .
j_call: TRBJ1-2
v_call: TRBV11-2
cdr3_aa: ASSVGGGGGYT

clone_size: .
j_call: TRBJ2-5
v_call: TRBV5-1
cdr3_aa: ASSPGLTLETQY

clone_size: few
j_call: TRBJ2-3
v_call: TRBV4-1
cdr3_aa: ASSRTTRLPDTQY

clone_size: many
j_call: TRBJ2-7
v_call: TRBV7-9
cdr3_aa: ASRTSDRMYEQY

clone_size: few
j_call: TRBJ2-7
v_call: TRBV6-5
cdr3_aa: ASSYLGDPPEQY

clone_size: many
j_call: TRBJ2-5
v_call: TRBV6-2/TRBV6-3
cdr3_aa: ASSEEWGPSETQY

clone_size: many
j_call: TRBJ2-3
v_call: TRBV5-6
cdr3_aa: ASRPRTGVPDTQY

clone_size: few
j_call: TRBJ2-5
v_call: TRBV10-3
cdr3_aa: AIKASRREVRVDGQETQY

clone_size: .
j_call: TRBJ2-7
v_call: TRBV5-1
cdr3_aa: ASSDSSGSYEQY

clone_size: few
j_call: TRBJ1-4
v_call: TRBV20-1
cdr3_aa: SAPKTGDEKLF

clone_size: .
j_call: TRBJ2-7
v_call: TRBV5-5
cdr3_aa: ASSLESSGRFASYEQY